The rows below give T cell receptor beta chains drawn from one sample of a study of CD8 T cells in Susac syndrome. In TCRdb, the immunoSEQ multiplex PCR reads were re-called with MiXCR into one record per CDR3 protein. The sample carries just over 300,000 distinct CDR3 sequences, approximately 90% recorded once. The sequenced sample consisted of CD4+ T cells from PBMCs. The receptors come from a human donor with multiple sclerosis. CDR3s include the opening cysteine and the closing phenylalanine or tryptophan. The D gene is left open where the match is weak. Some rows have no size entry. The others give once, few or many, or a class for an expanded clone.

len: 11; d_gene: NA; v_gene: TRBV20-1; abundance: once; j_gene: TRBJ2-5; CDR3aa: CSADLQETQYF; CDR3nt: TGCAGTGCCGATCTCCAAGAGACCCAGTACTTC
len: 15; d_gene: NA; v_gene: TRBV19; abundance: NA; j_gene: TRBJ2-7; CDR3aa: CASPPNTNGSYEQYF; CDR3nt: TGTGCCAGTCCTCCTAACACAAACGGCTCCTACGAGCAGTACTTC
len: 14; d_gene: NA; v_gene: TRBV7-2; abundance: once; j_gene: TRBJ2-3; CDR3aa: CASSLRGTTDTQYF; CDR3nt: TGTGCCAGCAGCTTGAGGGGAACCACAGATACGCAGTATTTT
len: 14; d_gene: TRBD1; v_gene: TRBV27; abundance: NA; j_gene: TRBJ1-2; CDR3aa: CASSLDPRGHGYTF; CDR3nt: TGTGCCAGCAGTTTAGATCCCAGGGGGCATGGCTACACCTTC
len: 18; d_gene: NA; v_gene: TRBV4-2; abundance: NA; j_gene: TRBJ2-7; CDR3aa: CASSQGHNILDGSYEQYF; CDR3nt: TGTGCCAGCAGCCAAGGCCATAATATACTAGACGGCTCCTACGAGCAGTACTTC
len: 13; d_gene: TRBD1; v_gene: TRBV30; abundance: few; j_gene: TRBJ2-3; CDR3aa: CAGRGRGTDTQYF; CDR3nt: TGTGCCGGCAGGGGGAGAGGCACAGATACGCAGTATTTT
len: 12; d_gene: NA; v_gene: TRBV24-1; abundance: NA; j_gene: TRBJ2-2; CDR3aa: CATSQGTGELFF; CDR3nt: TGTGCCACCAGCCAGGGCACCGGGGAGCTGTTTTTT
len: 19; d_gene: NA; v_gene: TRBV29-1; abundance: NA; j_gene: TRBJ1-1; CDR3aa: CSVEAPLVSEDFMNTEAFF; CDR3nt: TGCAGCGTTGAAGCCCCGCTGGTGAGCGAAGACTTCATGAACACTGAAGCTTTCTTT
len: 15; d_gene: NA; v_gene: TRBV12-5; abundance: NA; j_gene: TRBJ2-7; CDR3aa: CASGGEPGGLYEQYF; CDR3nt: TGTGCTAGTGGCGGGGAACCTGGGGGTCTCTACGAGCAGTACTTC
len: 16; d_gene: TRBD2; v_gene: TRBV4-2; abundance: NA; j_gene: TRBJ2-1; CDR3aa: CASSQDPSGGYNEQFF; CDR3nt: TGTGCCAGCAGCCAAGATCCTAGCGGGGGATACAATGAGCAGTTCTTC
len: 15; d_gene: NA; v_gene: TRBV29-1; abundance: NA; j_gene: TRBJ1-2; CDR3aa: CSVVPGQGMRGGYTF; CDR3nt: TGCAGCGTTGTACCGGGGCAGGGAATGCGAGGTGGCTACACCTTC
len: 17; d_gene: TRBD2; v_gene: TRBV7-8; abundance: NA; j_gene: TRBJ2-1; CDR3aa: CASSLRELAGGRDEQFF; CDR3nt: TGTGCCAGCAGCCTAAGGGAACTAGCGGGAGGTAGAGATGAGCAGTTCTTC
len: 15; d_gene: NA; v_gene: TRBV7-9; abundance: NA; j_gene: TRBJ1-2; CDR3aa: CASFRLKGRVYGYTF; CDR3nt: TGTGCCAGCTTTAGACTAAAGGGCAGAGTCTATGGCTACACCTTC
len: 15; d_gene: NA; v_gene: TRBV7-6; abundance: NA; j_gene: TRBJ1-1; CDR3aa: CASSRSGGRGTEAFF; CDR3nt: TGTGCCAGCAGCCGATCGGGGGGAAGGGGTACTGAAGCTTTCTTT
len: 14; d_gene: NA; v_gene: TRBV18; abundance: NA; j_gene: TRBJ1-1; CDR3aa: CASSQQTGWTEAFF; CDR3nt: TGTGCCAGCTCACAGCAGACAGGATGGACTGAAGCTTTCTTT
len: 12; d_gene: NA; v_gene: TRBV6-6; abundance: NA; j_gene: TRBJ2-7; CDR3aa: CASRADSYEQYF; CDR3nt: TGTGCCAGCAGAGCGGACTCCTACGAGCAGTACTTC
len: 14; d_gene: NA; v_gene: TRBV12-3/TRBV12-4; abundance: NA; j_gene: TRBJ1-1; CDR3aa: CASSLDGARPEAFF; CDR3nt: TGTGCCAGCAGTTTAGATGGGGCGCGTCCTGAAGCTTTCTTT
len: 15; d_gene: NA; v_gene: TRBV6-5; abundance: few; j_gene: TRBJ1-1; CDR3aa: CASSLVGGLNTEAFF; CDR3nt: TGTGCCAGCAGTCTCGTAGGGGGTTTGAACACTGAAGCTTTCTTT
len: 14; d_gene: NA; v_gene: TRBV7-9; abundance: NA; j_gene: TRBJ2-5; CDR3aa: CASSYDIGAETQYF; CDR3nt: TGTGCCAGCAGCTACGACATCGGGGCAGAGACCCAGTACTTC
len: 15; d_gene: NA; v_gene: TRBV5-4; abundance: NA; j_gene: TRBJ2-1; CDR3aa: CASSRGQPGYNEQFF; CDR3nt: TGTGCCAGCAGCCGCGGACAGCCCGGGTACAATGAGCAGTTCTTC
len: 15; d_gene: NA; v_gene: TRBV7-2; abundance: NA; j_gene: TRBJ1-5; CDR3aa: CASSLSLGFDQPQHF; CDR3nt: TGTGCCAGCAGCTTATCTCTGGGTTTCGATCAGCCCCAGCATTTT
len: 16; d_gene: NA; v_gene: TRBV12-3/TRBV12-4; abundance: NA; j_gene: TRBJ2-3; CDR3aa: CASSSGLRGRTDTQYF; CDR3nt: TGTGCCAGCAGCTCGGGACTCCGAGGGAGGACAGATACGCAGTATTTT
len: 11; d_gene: NA; v_gene: TRBV12-3/TRBV12-4; abundance: NA; j_gene: TRBJ1-4; CDR3aa: CASSNPEKLFF; CDR3nt: TGTGCCAGCAGTAATCCTGAAAAACTGTTTTTT
len: 14; d_gene: TRBD1; v_gene: TRBV2; abundance: NA; j_gene: TRBJ1-5; CDR3aa: CASSLGQGVQPQHF; CDR3nt: TGTGCCAGCAGCCTGGGACAGGGGGTTCAGCCCCAGCATTTT
len: 13; d_gene: NA; v_gene: TRBV19; abundance: NA; j_gene: TRBJ2-1; CDR3aa: CASSAVSYNEQFF; CDR3nt: TGTGCCAGTAGTGCCGTGAGCTACAATGAGCAGTTCTTC
len: 15; d_gene: TRBD1; v_gene: TRBV6-6; abundance: NA; j_gene: TRBJ1-3; CDR3aa: CASSPPGTGGNTIYF; CDR3nt: TGTGCCAGCAGCCCTCCCGGGACAGGGGGAAACACCATATATTTT
len: 11; d_gene: NA; v_gene: TRBV2; abundance: NA; j_gene: TRBJ2-3; CDR3aa: CASSEVGTQYF; CDR3nt: TGTGCCAGCAGTGAAGTAGGGACGCAGTATTTT
len: 16; d_gene: NA; v_gene: TRBV14; abundance: NA; j_gene: TRBJ2-5; CDR3aa: CASSPPAGRFQETQYF; CDR3nt: TGTGCCAGCAGCCCCCCTGCGGGGAGATTTCAAGAGACCCAGTACTTC
len: 15; d_gene: TRBD1; v_gene: TRBV10-3; abundance: NA; j_gene: TRBJ1-5; CDR3aa: CAIRAGQGAIQPQHF; CDR3nt: TGTGCCATCAGGGCGGGACAGGGGGCGATTCAGCCCCAGCATTTT
len: 14; d_gene: NA; v_gene: TRBV6-6; abundance: NA; j_gene: TRBJ2-1; CDR3aa: CASSYPQGMDEQFF; CDR3nt: TGTGCCAGCAGTTACCCACAGGGTATGGATGAGCAGTTCTTC
len: 13; d_gene: NA; v_gene: TRBV29-1; abundance: NA; j_gene: TRBJ1-1; CDR3aa: CSVGGYRETEAFF; CDR3nt: TGCAGCGTTGGGGGATACAGGGAGACTGAAGCTTTCTTT
len: 14; d_gene: NA; v_gene: TRBV12-3/TRBV12-4; abundance: NA; j_gene: TRBJ2-3; CDR3aa: CASTPRGTPDTQYF; CDR3nt: TGTGCCAGCACCCCTCGGGGGACCCCAGATACGCAGTATTTT
len: 17; d_gene: TRBD2; v_gene: TRBV14; abundance: NA; j_gene: TRBJ2-1; CDR3aa: CASSQVQREGSYNEQFF; CDR3nt: TGTGCCAGCAGCCAAGTGCAGCGGGAGGGCTCCTACAATGAGCAGTTCTTC
len: 15; d_gene: NA; v_gene: TRBV2; abundance: NA; j_gene: TRBJ1-5; CDR3aa: CASSETRGRNQPQHF; CDR3nt: TGTGCCAGCAGTGAAACCAGGGGAAGAAATCAGCCCCAGCATTTT
len: 16; d_gene: NA; v_gene: TRBV24-1; abundance: NA; j_gene: TRBJ1-2; CDR3aa: CATSDPHGGSDYGYTF; CDR3nt: TGTGCCACCAGTGATCCGCATGGGGGCTCGGACTATGGCTACACCTTC
len: 18; d_gene: TRBD2; v_gene: TRBV3-1; abundance: NA; j_gene: TRBJ2-1; CDR3aa: CASSPGTGTSGYYNEQFF; CDR3nt: TGTGCCAGCAGCCCGGGAACCGGGACTAGCGGATATTACAATGAGCAGTTCTTC
len: 14; d_gene: NA; v_gene: TRBV6-2/TRBV6-3; abundance: NA; j_gene: TRBJ2-7; CDR3aa: CASSSTLSGDEQYF; CDR3nt: TGTGCCAGCAGTTCCACCCTCTCGGGGGACGAGCAGTACTTC
len: 13; d_gene: NA; v_gene: TRBV20-1; abundance: NA; j_gene: TRBJ1-1; CDR3aa: CSATGAANTEAFF; CDR3nt: TGCAGTGCTACGGGAGCCGCGAACACTGAAGCTTTCTTT
len: 16; d_gene: NA; v_gene: TRBV5-1; abundance: NA; j_gene: TRBJ2-3; CDR3aa: CASSLRLRTVTDTQYF; CDR3nt: TGCGCCAGCAGTCTTCGGCTGCGGACGGTGACAGATACGCAGTATTTT
len: 13; d_gene: NA; v_gene: TRBV5-1; abundance: NA; j_gene: TRBJ1-1; CDR3aa: CASSILKNTEAFF; CDR3nt: TGCGCCAGCAGCATATTGAAGAACACTGAAGCTTTCTTT
len: 17; d_gene: NA; v_gene: TRBV7-3; abundance: NA; j_gene: TRBJ2-2; CDR3aa: CASSLAPQGSSAGELFF; CDR3nt: TGTGCCAGCAGCTTAGCCCCGCAAGGGTCCAGCGCCGGGGAGCTGTTTTTT
len: 16; d_gene: TRBD1; v_gene: TRBV2; abundance: NA; j_gene: TRBJ2-6; CDR3aa: CARRGQIPSGANVLTF; CDR3nt: TGTGCCCGCCGGGGACAGATTCCCTCTGGGGCCAACGTCCTGACTTTC
len: 16; d_gene: NA; v_gene: TRBV14; abundance: NA; j_gene: TRBJ2-6; CDR3aa: CASSQARSSGANVLTF; CDR3nt: TGTGCCAGCAGCCAAGCCAGGTCCTCTGGGGCCAACGTCCTGACTTTC
len: 20; d_gene: NA; v_gene: TRBV4-1; abundance: NA; j_gene: TRBJ2-1; CDR3aa: CASSQDREVVGTRRDNEQFF; CDR3nt: TGCGCCAGCAGCCAAGATCGGGAAGTGGTGGGAACTAGGAGGGACAATGAGCAGTTCTTC
len: 14; d_gene: NA; v_gene: TRBV12-3/TRBV12-4; abundance: NA; j_gene: TRBJ1-5; CDR3aa: CASSFLVSNQPQHF; CDR3nt: TGTGCCAGCAGTTTTCTCGTTAGCAATCAGCCCCAGCATTTT
len: 13; d_gene: NA; v_gene: TRBV19; abundance: NA; j_gene: TRBJ1-2; CDR3aa: CASSALTGPGYTF; CDR3nt: TGTGCCAGTAGTGCCCTCACAGGGCCTGGCTACACCTTC
len: 14; d_gene: NA; v_gene: TRBV12-3/TRBV12-4; abundance: NA; j_gene: TRBJ1-1; CDR3aa: CASSLQGWNTEAFF; CDR3nt: TGTGCCAGCAGTTTGCAGGGGTGGAACACTGAAGCTTTCTTT
len: 12; d_gene: NA; v_gene: TRBV20-1; abundance: NA; j_gene: TRBJ1-1; CDR3aa: CSAPQPTTEAFF; CDR3nt: TGCAGTGCCCCCCAACCAACCACTGAAGCTTTCTTT
len: 16; d_gene: NA; v_gene: TRBV7-2; abundance: NA; j_gene: TRBJ1-4; CDR3aa: CASSRSSGPTNEKLFF; CDR3nt: TGTGCCAGCAGCAGAAGTTCAGGGCCAACTAATGAAAAACTGTTTTTT
len: 14; d_gene: NA; v_gene: TRBV3-1; abundance: NA; j_gene: TRBJ1-5; CDR3aa: CASSQDWDNQPQHF; CDR3nt: TGTGCCAGCAGCCAAGATTGGGACAATCAGCCCCAGCATTTT
len: 15; d_gene: NA; v_gene: TRBV9; abundance: NA; j_gene: TRBJ2-3; CDR3aa: CASSVDAGATDTQYF; CDR3nt: TGTGCCAGCAGCGTAGATGCGGGGGCCACAGATACGCAGTATTTT
len: 15; d_gene: TRBD1; v_gene: TRBV4-3; abundance: NA; j_gene: TRBJ1-2; CDR3aa: CASSQDGQGRYGYTF; CDR3nt: TGCGCCAGCAGCCAAGACGGACAGGGGAGGTATGGCTACACCTTC
len: 16; d_gene: NA; v_gene: TRBV7-2; abundance: once; j_gene: TRBJ2-3; CDR3aa: CASSLASQGGTDTQYF; CDR3nt: TGTGCCAGCAGCTTAGCGTCACAGGGGGGGACAGATACGCAGTATTTT